This TCR beta chain was captured in a study of T-cell reconstitution after alpha-beta-depleted transplantation in children (dated by TCRdb to between 2015 and 2016). Context from the whole study: Using TCR repertoire profiling, the study followed T-cell immune reconstitution in a quantitative way in children after TCRalphabeta/CD19-depleted allogeneic hematopoietic cell transplantation. Broader findings and caveats from the paper: Apparently early alphabetaT-cell count recovery about two months after transplant reportedly relied on only several hundred rapidly expanded clones derived from non-depleted graft cells. Over the following months the frequencies of hyperexpanded clones went down, and after one year T-cell counts and TCRbeta diversity were mostly credited to newly produced T cells. In some patients, the high TCRbeta diversity seen at day 60 was put down to recipient T cells and intrathymic progenitors that had survived conditioning.

Library construction relied on PCR. The sequencer was an Illumina HiSeq 2500. TCR library preparation used molecular barcoding, with unique molecular identifiers applied to normalize quantification of the TCRbeta repertoire. The raw public data were reprocessed by TCRdb itself: fastp quality trimming at Q25, MiXCR clonotype calling, in-frame beta chains only. Each CDR3 protein appears once, grouped with its most common genes and DNA. The sample table contains approximately 520,000 distinct CDR3 sequences; only one count was recorded for approximately 10% of them. The top ten clones comprise around 15% of the sample. This specimen's treatment or condition label, per the study, means: allogeneic hematopoietic cell transplantation with graft depleted of TCRalphabeta T cells and CD19 B cells. The children who served as transplant recipients had been given grafts of TCRalphabeta/CD19-depleted allogeneic hematopoietic cells.

Notes on this clonotype: Its antigen remains unidentified. Base quality data are lacking; no much larger clone is found one base away.

The V and J ends are trimmed by 2 bases and 0 bases, leaving 12 bases between them. Based on the germline V gene, the CDR1 and CDR2 sequences are SGHDT and YYEEEE. CDR3 length: 16 amino acids, cysteine to phenylalanine. The entry retains the CDR3 DNA only, 48 bases that are in frame from base 1. The sequence was obtained from a female patient aged 2-10 years who had a stem cell transplant for aplastic anemia, so the T cells may come from the graft donor. Recombination linked TRBV5-6 to TRBJ2-1, with the D gene not confidently named. The sample was PBMCs, mostly from graft donor cells, taken 180 days after TCRalphabeta/CD19-depleted stem cell transplant. Read as DNA, the sequence is TGTGCCAGCAGCTTACAAAGGGTTTTCTCCTACAATGAGCAGTTCTTC. Its protein is CASSLQRVFSYNEQFF.